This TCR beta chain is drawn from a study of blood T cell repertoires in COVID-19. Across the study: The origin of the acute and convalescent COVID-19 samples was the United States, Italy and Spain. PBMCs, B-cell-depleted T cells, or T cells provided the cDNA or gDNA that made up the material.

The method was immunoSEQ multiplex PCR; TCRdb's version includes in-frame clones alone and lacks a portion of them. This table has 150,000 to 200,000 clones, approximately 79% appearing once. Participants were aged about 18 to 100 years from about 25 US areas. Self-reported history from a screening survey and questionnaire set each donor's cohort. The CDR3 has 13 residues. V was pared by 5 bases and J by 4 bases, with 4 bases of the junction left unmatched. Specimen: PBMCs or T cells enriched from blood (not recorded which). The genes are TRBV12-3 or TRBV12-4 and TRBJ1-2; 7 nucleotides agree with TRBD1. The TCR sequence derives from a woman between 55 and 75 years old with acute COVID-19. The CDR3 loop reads CASSSYRGYGYTF. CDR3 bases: TGTGCCAGCAGTAGCTACAGGGGCTATGGCTACACCTTC.